This T cell receptor (beta chain) is drawn from a study of cytomegalovirus exposure and HLA in healthy donors. Study context: Of 398 genotyped donors, about 81% clustered with self-reported Caucasian donors.

General study results and limits: What a later analysis reportedly showed was that an Asian-associated ancestry cluster had fewer N-insertions than the approximately 700-donor mean. The majority of TCR sequences were rare, yet some public TCRs appeared in many donors. A later examination showed that TCR association rates differed by HLA locus, with DRB1 most and HLA-C fewest.

With respect to this clone: Its target is not known.

The CDR3 totals 15 residues. Germline V gene lookup returns CDR1 SGHRS and CDR2 YFSETQ. J was trimmed by 2 bases and V by 4 bases; bases with no gene match: 3. A multiplex PCR was run with 60 Vbeta primers and 13 Jbeta primers. Clones were read by immunoSEQ multiplex PCR, and TCRdb kept only the in-frame ones, dropping some. The table lists approximately 110,000 clones, about 82% of them singletons. The sequenced sample was PBMCs. The sequence was collected from a man aged 50-59 years in good health and CMV-seronegative. The chain carries TRBV5-1 and TRBJ1-3; 10 nucleotides match TRBD1. The CDR3 DNA follows: TGCGCCAGCAGCCCGGACAGGGGGGCTGGAAACACCATATATTTT. Its protein is CASSPDRGAGNTIYF.